This T cell receptor beta chain was observed in a study of response to subunit inactivated influenza vaccine. MiXCR, run by TCRdb on the RT-PCR reads, gives a single entry per CDR3 protein. The top ten clones hold 9.5% to 13% of a sample with 650,000 to 800,000 distinct CDR3 sequences, around 18% of them seen once. In its sample, this clonotype was seen a few times. The antigen remains unidentified. The V gene lost 8 bases and the J gene lost 3 bases, with 14 bases spanning the gap. This CDR3 is 13 amino acids long. Germline CDR1 reads MNHEY; CDR2 reads SMNVEV (reference sequence). Overall study results and limits: With each seasonal influenza vaccination, the authors suggested, few new T cells are recruited.

The specimen was PBMCs from blood, collected about 5 days after vaccination. The sequence derives from a man aged 50-59 years who received an inactivated influenza vaccine. The chain uses TRBV27 and TRBJ2-7; tentatively, D is TRBD2 (6 bases). The CDR3, as DNA: TGTGCCAGCGCCCGGGGGAGAGGCTACGAGCAGTACTTC. Its protein product is CASARGRGYEQYF.